This T cell receptor (beta chain) was profiled in a study of cytomegalovirus exposure and HLA in healthy donors. Study results and limitations: Association with HLA alleles at 0.05 false discovery rate was found for 16,951 TCR beta sequences in a later analysis.

This clone was observed a handful of times. Its target is unknown. This CDR3 is 15 amino acids long. After removal of 0 bases from V and 5 bases from J, the junction contained 6 bases not matched to a gene. The germline V gene has CDR1 SGHRS and CDR2 YFSETQ. The PCR used 60 Vbeta and 13 Jbeta primers. Assay: immunoSEQ multiplex PCR; the TCRdb copy retains only in-frame clones and omits some. Altogether around 300,000 clones are present, almost 85% being singletons, with the ten largest covering 2%. This chain connects TRBV5-1 to TRBJ1-1; 8 bases align to TRBD1. The clonotype was recovered from a woman aged 40 to 50 in good health and CMV-seropositive. The sample taken for sequencing was PBMCs. In nucleotides, the CDR3 is TGCGCCAGCAGCTTGGCCGGACAGGGAGGGACTGAAGCTTTCTTT. This encodes CASSLAGQGGTEAFF. Supplemented by reference TRBV5-1 and TRBJ1-1, the full variable domain reads KAGVTQTPRYLIKTRGQQVTLSCSPISGHRSVSWYQQTPGQGLQFLFEYFSETQRNKGNFPGRFSGRQFSNSRSEMNVSTLELGDSALYLCASSLAGQGGTEAFFGQGTRLTVV.